This TCR beta chain was obtained from a study of blood T cell repertoires in COVID-19. Study at large: Some COVID-19 samples were acute and others convalescent; all came from the United States, Italy and Spain. PBMCs, B-cell-depleted T cells, or T cells provided the cDNA or gDNA that made up the material.

In the original processing: Reference gene primer amplification in the assay estimated nucleated cell counts. Clones were read by immunoSEQ multiplex PCR, and TCRdb kept only the in-frame ones, dropping some. V, J and clone size derive from that table, while D and trimming were established from the DNA sequence. The sample includes 30,000 to 45,000 clones, approximately 81% of them seen just once. CDR3 length equals 14 residues. Germline V gene lookup returns CDR1 SGHNT and CDR2 YYREEE (reference sequence). The V end was cut by 0 bases, the J end by 2 bases, with 9 bases between. The sequence came from a man between 60 and 70 years old in a cohort sampled during active COVID-19. Material: peripheral blood. This rearrangement joins TRBV5-4 to TRBJ2-7; TRBD1 is a possible D gene (5 bases). CDR3 bases: TGTGCCAGCAGCTTGGACACAGGCCCCTACGAGCAGTACTTC. Its protein product is CASSLDTGPYEQYF.